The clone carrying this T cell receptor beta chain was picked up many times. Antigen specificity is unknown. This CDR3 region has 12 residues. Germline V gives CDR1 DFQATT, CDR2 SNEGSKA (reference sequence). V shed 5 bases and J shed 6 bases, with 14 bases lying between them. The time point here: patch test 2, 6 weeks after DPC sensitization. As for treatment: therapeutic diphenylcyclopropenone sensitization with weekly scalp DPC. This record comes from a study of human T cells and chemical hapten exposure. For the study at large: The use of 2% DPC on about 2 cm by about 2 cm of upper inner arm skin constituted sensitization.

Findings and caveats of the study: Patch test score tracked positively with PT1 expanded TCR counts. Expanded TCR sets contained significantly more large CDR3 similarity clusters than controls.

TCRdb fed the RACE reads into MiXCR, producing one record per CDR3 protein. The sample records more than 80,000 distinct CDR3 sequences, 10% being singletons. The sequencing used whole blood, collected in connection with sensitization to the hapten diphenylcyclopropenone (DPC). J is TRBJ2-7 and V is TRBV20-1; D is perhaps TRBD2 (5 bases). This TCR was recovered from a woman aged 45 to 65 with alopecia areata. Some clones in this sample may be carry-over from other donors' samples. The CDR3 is CSASTSFSEQYF. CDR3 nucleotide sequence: TGCAGTGCTTCAACTAGTTTCAGCGAGCAGTACTTC.